This T cell receptor beta chain appears in the sequencing data of a study of T cells in Graves' hyperthyroidism and ophthalmopathy. General study results and limits: Researchers found most expanded thyroid clonotypes above 0.001 in blood as well. Before onset, ophthalmopathy was predicted by the model a median around 6.2 months earlier.

The CDR3 regions of TCR beta were amplified from RNA transcripts. With the HTBI primer set, the TCR CDR3 went through a first round of RT-PCR. TCRdb re-called the multiplex PCR reads with MiXCR, one entry per CDR3 protein. Of 450,000 to 650,000 distinct CDR3 sequences listed, more than 13% are singletons. A remark on this clonotype: Its target is not known.

A NOSPECS grade of at least 4, a Clinical Activity Score of at least 3 and duration under 3 months were recorded in ophthalmopathy patients. Each diagnosis was grounded in clinical symptoms, serum thyroxine and TRAb, thyroid ultrasound, and orbital computed tomography. Germline CDR1 and CDR2: LGHDT and YNNKEL (reference sequence). J lost 9 bases, V lost 1 base, and 4 bases had no gene match. The CDR3 totals 14 residues. The chain is built from TRBV3-1 and TRBJ2-1; the match to TRBD1 covers 9 bases. The specimen was blood. This receptor was obtained from a young woman with Graves' ophthalmopathy. CDR3 nucleotides: TGTGCCAGCAGCCAAGTCGACAGGGGGGTTGAGCAGTTCTTC. Its translation is CASSQVDRGVEQFF.